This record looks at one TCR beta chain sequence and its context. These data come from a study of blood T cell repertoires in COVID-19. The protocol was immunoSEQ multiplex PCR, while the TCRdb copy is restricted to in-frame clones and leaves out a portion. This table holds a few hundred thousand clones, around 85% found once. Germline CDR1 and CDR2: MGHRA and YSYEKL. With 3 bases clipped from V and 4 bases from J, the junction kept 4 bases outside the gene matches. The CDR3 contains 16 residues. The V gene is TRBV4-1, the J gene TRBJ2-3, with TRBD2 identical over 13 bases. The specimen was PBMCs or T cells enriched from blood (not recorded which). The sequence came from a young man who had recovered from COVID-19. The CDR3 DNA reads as TGCGCCAGCAGCCAGCGACTAGCGGGGGGCGCAGATACGCAGTATTTT. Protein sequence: CASSQRLAGGADTQYF.